These 7 T cell receptor beta chains originate from one sample sequenced in a study of CD8 T cells in Susac syndrome. Random hexamers primed reverse transcription of about 0.45 to 1 ug RNA. TCRdb independently ran MiXCR on the immunoSEQ multiplex PCR reads; one entry per CDR3 protein. Of about 150,000 distinct CDR3 sequences in the sample, 90% to 96% are singletons; the top ten hold around 0.12%. Material for sequencing was CD4+ T cells from PBMCs. The source of these receptors is a human donor with Susac syndrome.

The chain carries TRBV20-1 and TRBJ2-7, with TRBD2 identical over 7 bases. The CDR3 sequence is 15 residues long. J gave up 4 bases and V 2 bases, and 11 bases lay outside the gene matches. Per germline, CDR1 DFQATT and CDR2 SNEGSKA (reference sequence). DNA of the CDR3: TGCAGTGCTAGAACCGTTGGTAGCGGGTGGTACGAGCAGTACTTC. Amino acid sequence: CSARTVGSGWYEQYF.

This clonotype was counted once. The chain joins TRBV4-2 to TRBJ2-5, with 9 bases matching TRBD1. The CDR3 extends over 15 amino acids. The junction had 6 bases not matched to a gene; V was cut back by 0 bases and J by 7 bases. Germline lookup yields CDR1 LGHNA and CDR2 YNFKEQ. In nucleotides, the CDR3 is TGTGCCAGCAGCCAAGACCGGGACAGGGACGGGACCCAGTACTTC. It is translated as CASSQDRDRDGTQYF.

The chain combines TRBV29-1 with TRBJ1-1; 10 nucleotides agree with TRBD1. The CDR3 is 14 residues long. From germline, CDR1 is SQVTM and CDR2 ANQGSEA. V lost 6 bases, J lost 5 bases, and 9 bases stayed unmatched. Here the CDR3 DNA reads TGCAGCGTCCACGGGACAGGGGCCGGGACTGAAGCTTTCTTT. It codes for CSVHGTGAGTEAFF.

This chain connects TRBV20-1 to TRBJ2-3; 7 positions agree with TRBD2. The germline V gene encodes CDR1 DFQATT and CDR2 SNEGSKA (reference sequence). The length of the CDR3 is 15 residues. Trimming removed 6 bases from V and 1 base from J; junction bases left unmatched: 10. The CDR3 loop is CSAEGGIGGTDTQYF. The CDR3 region has the DNA TGCAGTGCCGAGGGAGGGATTGGGGGCACAGATACGCAGTATTTT.

This rearrangement joins TRBV6-2 or TRBV6-3 to TRBJ2-7; 8 bases are a match to TRBD1. Germline V gives CDR1 MNHEY, CDR2 SVGEGT. This CDR3 is 14 amino acids long. With V trimmed by 6 bases and J by 3 bases, 7 bases remained unmatched. The CDR3 DNA sequence: TGTGCCAGCAGGGGGACAGGCATCGACTACGAGCAGTACGTC. This sequence encodes CASRGTGIDYEQYV.

The rearrangement joins TRBV28 to TRBJ2-7; tentatively, D is TRBD1 (5 bases). The CDR3 loop spans 14 amino acids. Germline CDR1 and CDR2: MDHEN and SYDVKM. V lost 3 bases and J 6 bases, leaving 15 bases between the germline ends. This CDR3 is CASSFPDTRFEQYF. The DNA of the CDR3 is TGTGCCAGCAGTTTCCCGGACACTCGCTTCGAGCAGTACTTC.

J is TRBJ2-5 and V is TRBV29-1; D is uncertain. The CDR3 covers 12 residues. V dropped 7 bases and J dropped 4 bases, with 13 bases sitting between them. Germline values: CDR1 SQVTM, CDR2 ANQGSEA. CDR3: CSGNSGGETQYF. For the CDR3, the DNA is TGCAGCGGGAACTCTGGCGGAGAGACCCAGTACTTC. Full variable domain (rest looked up from reference TRBV29-1 and TRBJ2-5): SAVISQKPSRDICQRGTSLTIQCQVDSQVTMMFWYRQQPGQSLTLIATANQGSEATYESGFVIDKFPISRPNLTFSTLTVSNMSPEDSSIYLCSGNSGGETQYFGPGTRLLVL.